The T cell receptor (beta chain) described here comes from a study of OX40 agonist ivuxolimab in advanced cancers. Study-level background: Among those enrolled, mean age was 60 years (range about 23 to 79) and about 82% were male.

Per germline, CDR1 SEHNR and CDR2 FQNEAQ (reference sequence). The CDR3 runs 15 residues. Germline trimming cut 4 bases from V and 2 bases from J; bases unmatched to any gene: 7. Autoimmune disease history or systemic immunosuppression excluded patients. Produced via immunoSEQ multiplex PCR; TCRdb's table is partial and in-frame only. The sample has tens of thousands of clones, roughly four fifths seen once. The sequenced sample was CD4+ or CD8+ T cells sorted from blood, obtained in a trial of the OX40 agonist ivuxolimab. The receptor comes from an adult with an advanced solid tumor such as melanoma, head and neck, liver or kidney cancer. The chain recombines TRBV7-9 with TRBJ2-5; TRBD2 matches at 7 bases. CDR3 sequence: CASSWGGSGQETQYF. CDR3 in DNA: TGTGCCAGCAGCTGGGGCGGGAGTGGGCAAGAGACCCAGTACTTC.